Listed below are T cell receptor beta chains from one sample, sequenced in a study of blood T cell repertoires in COVID-19. Data came from immunoSEQ multiplex PCR; TCRdb stores just in-frame clones and leaves some out. The sample gives approximately 300,000 clones, over 75% of which show up once; 4% to 4.5% is in the top ten. Source material: PBMCs or T cells enriched from blood (not recorded which). The receptors come from a woman aged 25 to 39 who had recovered from COVID-19. Both conserved end residues are part of each CDR3. The D gene is left open where the match is weak. Clone size, where shown, is once, few, many, or a class for clones that have expanded.

>once|TRBV21-1|TRBJ2-1|.
TGTGCCAGCAGCAAACGGCGGCCTCGGTTCTTC
CASSKRRPRFF
>once|TRBV29-1|TRBJ1-5|.
TGCAGCGTTGTGGGCAGGGCCGGTCAGCCCCAGCATTTT
CSVVGRAGQPQHF
>.|TRBV28|TRBJ2-1|TRBD2
TGTGCCAGCAGTCTCACTAGCGGGGGGAGCTCCTACAATGAGCAGTTCTTC
CASSLTSGGSSYNEQFF
>.|TRBV14|TRBJ1-4|.
TGTGCCAGCAGCAGAGGGTCTGGTGAAAAACTGTTTTTT
CASSRGSGEKLFF
>few|TRBV19|TRBJ2-7|TRBD1
TGTGCCAGCGGGACAGGCCTCTCCTACGAGCAGTACTTC
CASGTGLSYEQYF
>.|TRBV27|TRBJ1-6|.
TGTGCCAGCAGCCTCTACTTTGGAGGCTCCTATAATTCACCCCTCCACTTT
CASSLYFGGSYNSPLHF
>.|TRBV18|TRBJ2-5|TRBD1
TGTGCCAGCTCACAAGAGACAGGGGTGGAGACCCAGTACTTC
CASSQETGVETQYF
>.|TRBV5-1|TRBJ2-7|.
TGCGCCAGCAGCTTGACAGCAGGATCATTTTCCTACGAGCAGTACTTC
CASSLTAGSFSYEQYF
>.|TRBV7-9|TRBJ2-7|.
TGTGCCAGCAGCCAAGAAAACACCGAGGCCTACTCCTACGAGCAGTACTTC
CASSQENTEAYSYEQYF
>.|TRBV27|TRBJ1-6|.
TGTGCCAGCAGTCTGGGACTCCGGTATTCACCCCTCCACTTT
CASSLGLRYSPLHF
>once|TRBV15|TRBJ2-2|TRBD1
TGTGCCACCAGCAGAGATGGGACAGGGGGCTACACCGGGGAGCTGTTTTTT
CATSRDGTGGYTGELFF
>.|TRBV4-2|TRBJ1-2|.
TGTGCCAGCAGCCAAGATCAGGACACTATTGATGGCTACACCTTC
CASSQDQDTIDGYTF
>.|TRBV4-1|TRBJ2-6|TRBD1
TGCGCCAGCAGCCATAGATCACTTTACCAGGGGGCGTCTGGGGCCAACGTCCTGACTTTC
CASSHRSLYQGASGANVLTF
>.|TRBV6-5|TRBJ2-7|.
TGTGCCAGCAGCTACGACTTAACCGACGAGCAGTACTTC
CASSYDLTDEQYF
>.|TRBV7-2|TRBJ1-2|.
TGTGCCTGGCGTCCGTCCGACCTAGGAGGTGGCTACACCTTC
CAWRPSDLGGGYTF
>.|TRBV12-3/TRBV12-4|TRBJ2-1|TRBD2
TGTGCCTCGGGACTAGTCGACAATGAGCAGTTCTTC
CASGLVDNEQFF
>.|TRBV11-2|TRBJ1-5|.
TGTGCCAGCAGCACCGGGACACGAGTGGAGCCCCAGCATTTT
CASSTGTRVEPQHF
>.|TRBV2|TRBJ2-1|.
TGTGCCAGCAGTGACAAACAGATCGGTGAGCAGTTCTTC
CASSDKQIGEQFF
>few|TRBV6-9|TRBJ2-7|.
TGTGCCAGCAGTTACGGGGGGCGCCCTTACGAGCAGTACTTC
CASSYGGRPYEQYF
>many|TRBV28|TRBJ1-1|.
TGTGCCAGCAGTTTATCTCTTAACGGGGGCACTGAAGCTTTCTTT
CASSLSLNGGTEAFF
>few|TRBV28|TRBJ1-5|.
TGTGCCAGCAGCACGAGAGCCTGGTATAGCAATCAGCCCCAGCATTTT
CASSTRAWYSNQPQHF
>few|TRBV15|TRBJ2-7|TRBD1
TGTGCCACCAGCGTCGGGACAGGGATGGCGTACGAGCAGTACTTC
CATSVGTGMAYEQYF
>.|TRBV7-9|TRBJ2-3|TRBD2
TGTGCCAGCAGTCCGCTAGCGGGGGGTCGAGGGCCCCCAGATACGCAGTATTTT
CASSPLAGGRGPPDTQYF
>.|TRBV30|TRBJ2-1|.
TGTGCCTGGAGTGTACGGCTAGCGAATGAGCAGTTCTTC
CAWSVRLANEQFF
>.|TRBV3-1/TRBV3-2|TRBJ2-1|.
TGTGCCAGCAGCCAAGTTGGCGAGCAGTTCTTC
CASSQVGEQFF
>.|TRBV6-5|TRBJ1-1|.
TGTGCCAGCAGTCTCTCCCAGGGTTATGGTGAAGCTTTCTTT
CASSLSQGYGEAFF
>.|TRBV12-3/TRBV12-4|TRBJ2-3|TRBD2
TGTGCCAGCAGCCAGGGACTAGCGGGAACGCAGTATTTT
CASSQGLAGTQYF
>.|TRBV2|TRBJ2-5|TRBD1
TGTGCCAGCAGTGGACAGGGGACCCAAGAGACCCAGTACTTC
CASSGQGTQETQYF
>.|TRBV7-9|TRBJ2-5|.
TGTGCCAGCAGCTTAAGGAGGGGCCAAGAGACCCAGTACTTC
CASSLRRGQETQYF
>.|TRBV2|TRBJ2-7|TRBD1
TGTGCCAGCAGGGGGGGGACAGGGGTTACCTACGAGCAGTACTTC
CASRGGTGVTYEQYF
>.|TRBV4-1|TRBJ2-7|TRBD1
TGCGCCAGCAGCCAAGGAAGGGACAGGTCCGTCTACGAGCAGTACTTC
CASSQGRDRSVYEQYF
>once|TRBV7-9|TRBJ1-1|.
TGTGCCAGCAGCACCTCAGGGACTGAAGCTTTCTTT
CASSTSGTEAFF
>.|TRBV7-2|TRBJ2-7|.
TGTGCCAGCAGCCAATATCAGGGGCAACGGAGCTCCTACGAGCAGTACTTC
CASSQYQGQRSSYEQYF
>.|TRBV7-6|TRBJ1-3|TRBD1
TGTGCCAGCAGCTTTCGAACCGGGACAGGGTCGGGAAACACCATATATTTT
CASSFRTGTGSGNTIYF
>few|TRBV7-9|TRBJ2-7|.
TGTGCCAGCAGCTTAAAGGACAGCGCCCTGGGGTTACGGGAGCAGTACTTC
CASSLKDSALGLREQYF
>.|TRBV9|TRBJ1-1|TRBD1
TGTGCCAGCAGCGTAGTCACAGGGGTAGACGGTGAAGCTTTCTTT
CASSVVTGVDGEAFF
>.|TRBV7-2|TRBJ2-1|TRBD2
TGTGCCAGCAGCCAACGAGGAACCGGGACTAGGTCTGTTAATGAGCAGTTCTTC
CASSQRGTGTRSVNEQFF
>.|TRBV28|TRBJ1-1|TRBD1
TGTGCCAGCAGTTTATGGTCCCGGACAGGGGAAGCTTTCTTT
CASSLWSRTGEAFF
>once|TRBV27|TRBJ2-7|TRBD1
TGTGCGAGTTCCTCCAGGAGGACAGGCGACGAGCAGTACTTC
CASSSRRTGDEQYF
>few|TRBV28|TRBJ1-1|.
TGTGCCAGCAGCTCCGGCGTAGCGAACACTGAAGCTTTCTTT
CASSSGVANTEAFF
>.|TRBV27|TRBJ2-7|TRBD1
TGTGCCAGCAGTTTCGCGACAGGGGGTGTCTACGAGCAGTACTTC
CASSFATGGVYEQYF
>.|TRBV12-3/TRBV12-4|TRBJ2-2|.
TGTGCCAGCAGTTACAGGGTATCCGGGGAGCTGTTTTTT
CASSYRVSGELFF
>once|TRBV28|TRBJ2-1|TRBD2
TGTGCCAGCAGTGGACTAGAGAGCTCCTACAATGAGCAGTTCTTC
CASSGLESSYNEQFF